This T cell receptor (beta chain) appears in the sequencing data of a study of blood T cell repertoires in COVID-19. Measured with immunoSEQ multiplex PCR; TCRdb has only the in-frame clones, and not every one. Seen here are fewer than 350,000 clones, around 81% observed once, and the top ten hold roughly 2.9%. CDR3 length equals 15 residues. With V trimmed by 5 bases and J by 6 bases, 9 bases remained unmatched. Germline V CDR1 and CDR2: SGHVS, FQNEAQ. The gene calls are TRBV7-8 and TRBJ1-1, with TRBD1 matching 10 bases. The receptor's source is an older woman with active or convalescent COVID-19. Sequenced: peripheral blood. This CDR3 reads CASSDPTGGPPEAFF. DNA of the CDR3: TGTGCCAGCAGCGACCCGACAGGGGGCCCCCCTGAAGCTTTCTTT.